The 8 T cell receptor beta chains presented below share a single source sample, sequenced in a study of blood T cells in healthy people across ages. Next came a second PCR, run for roughly 6 to 11 cycles, which used a sample-barcoded 5' primer along with a J-beta primer mix. TCRdb processed the 5' RACE reads anew with MiXCR; each CDR3 protein has one entry. The sample lists about 970,000 distinct CDR3 sequences, roughly 51% occurring once. The sequenced material came from blood. These receptors were taken from a woman in her sixties in good health.

This clonotype was seen only a few times. The chain links TRBV2 to TRBJ2-5, with D perhaps TRBD1 (6 bases). Judging by the DNA end, TRBJ2-7 fits better; the J call may be wrong. Germline lookup yields CDR1 SNHLY and CDR2 FYNNEI. The length of the CDR3 is 13 residues. The CDR3 DNA follows: TGTGCCAGCAAAGACAGGTGGGATTACGAGCAGTACTTC. Protein sequence: CASKDRWDYEQYF.

This clonotype has more than one count but fewer than ten. CDR3 DNA: TGTGCCAGCAGCGTAAACCAAGAGACCCAGTACTTC. This sequence encodes CASSVNQETQYF. The chain combines TRBV7-2 with TRBJ2-5; D remains unclear. Trimming left V 5 bases short and J 0 bases short, with 4 bases between. The germline V gene encodes CDR1 SGHTA and CDR2 FQGNSA. This CDR3 is 12 amino acids long.

As DNA, the CDR3 is TGTGCCAGCAGGGTTAAAGAGCAGTACTTC. It yields the protein CASRVKEQYF. The V gene is TRBV2, the J gene TRBJ2-7; no clear D. Trimming removed 6 bases from V and 7 bases from J, with 7 bases in between. CDR1 SNHLY and CDR2 FYNNEI come from the germline V gene. CDR3 size: 10 residues.

This clonotype was counted between two and nine times. The V and J genes are TRBV10-3 and TRBJ2-1; the D call may be TRBD1 or TRBD2 (5 bases each). This CDR3 has 16 amino acids. V lost 3 bases and J 0 bases, leaving 12 bases between the germline ends. Looked up from germline, CDR1 is ENHRY and CDR2 is SYGVKD. As DNA, the CDR3 is TGTGCCATCAGTGACAGTGGGGGAAGCTCCTACAATGAGCAGTTCTTC. Its translation: CAISDSGGSSYNEQFF.

The CDR3 here is CASSLTSSGATDTQYF. Written as DNA, the CDR3 is TGTGCCAGCAGCTTAACTTCGAGCGGAGCAACAGATACGCAGTATTTT. The chain couples TRBV7-3 to TRBJ2-3, with D possibly TRBD2 on 5 matching bases. Germline V gene sequence: CDR1 SGHTA, CDR2 FQGTGA. The CDR3 consists of 16 residues. The V end was cut by 0 bases, the J end by 3 bases, with 13 bases between.

V usage is TRBV20-1 and J usage is TRBJ1-4, with 8 bases lining up with TRBD1. Trimming at V came to 4 bases and at J to 6 bases, leaving 4 bases not matched to a gene. CDR3 size: 13 residues. The germline CDR1 and CDR2 sequences are DFQATT and SNEGSKA (reference sequence). Here the CDR3 reads CSATGTGHEKLFF. DNA of the CDR3: TGCAGTGCTACCGGGACAGGACATGAAAAACTGTTTTTT.

V is TRBV9 and J is TRBJ2-3; D gene ambiguous. This CDR3 has 14 residues. The germline CDR1 and CDR2 sequences are SGDLS and YYNGEE. Trimming removed 0 bases at V and 6 bases at J, with 11 bases between. CDR3 nucleotide sequence: TGTGCCAGCAGCGTAGGGTCCATGGGGGATACGCAGTATTTT. Translation gives CASSVGSMGDTQYF. The full variable domain, completed using reference TRBV9 and TRBJ2-3, is DSGVTQTPKHLITATGQRVTLRCSPRSGDLSVYWYQQSLDQGLQFLIQYYNGEERAKGNILERFSAQQFPDLHSELNLSSLELGDSALYFCASSVGSMGDTQYFGPGTRLTVL.

The V gene is TRBV5-1, the J gene TRBJ2-6, with 7 bases identical to TRBD1. Germline CDR1 SGHRS, CDR2 YFSETQ. CDR3 length equals 17 residues. The J segment lost 4 bases and the V segment lost 4 bases, leaving 11 bases of the junction unmatched. The DNA for the CDR3 is TGCGCCAGCAGCACCCTGACAGGGACGTCCGGGGCCAACGTCCTGACTTTC. This codes for CASSTLTGTSGANVLTF.